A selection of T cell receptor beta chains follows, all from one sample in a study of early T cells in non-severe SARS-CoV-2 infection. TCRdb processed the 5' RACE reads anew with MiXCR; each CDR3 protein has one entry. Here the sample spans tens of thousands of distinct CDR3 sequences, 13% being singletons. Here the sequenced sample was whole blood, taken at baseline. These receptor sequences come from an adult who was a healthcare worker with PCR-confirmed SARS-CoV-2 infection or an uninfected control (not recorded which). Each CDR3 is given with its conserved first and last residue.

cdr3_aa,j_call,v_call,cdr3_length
CAISGTGYNSPLHF,TRBJ1-6,TRBV10-3,14
CASSVQGAEKLFF,TRBJ1-4,TRBV7-9,13
CASSHLVPNEQFF,TRBJ2-1,TRBV7-6,13
CASNKNSGTGTYGYTF,TRBJ1-2,TRBV11-3,16
CASRQDRVSSYEQYF,TRBJ2-7,TRBV5-4,15
CALEGPKKTQYF,TRBJ2-5,TRBV7-9,12
CASSPGTSGGPSSYEQYF,TRBJ2-7,TRBV4-2,18
CASRAGTGVTGELFF,TRBJ2-2,TRBV7-3,15
CASSSLDRGHTEAFF,TRBJ1-1,TRBV5-1,15
CASSYAGSSGNTIYF,TRBJ1-3,TRBV6-5,15
CASTMRSGLSEQYF,TRBJ2-7,TRBV28,14
CASSVRLTLGTDTQYF,TRBJ2-3,TRBV2,16
CASSESLRSSGNEQFF,TRBJ2-1,TRBV2,16
CASSFTGSFYGYTF,TRBJ1-2,TRBV27,14
CASSLEQATEAFF,TRBJ1-1,TRBV5-1,13
CASSQRDRELSEQYF,TRBJ2-7,TRBV4-2,15
CASSQKDSQPQHF,TRBJ1-5,TRBV3-1,13
CASSSQIGQGIDTQYF,TRBJ2-3,TRBV7-9,16
CSVELLDQNFQETQYF,TRBJ2-5,TRBV29-1,16
CASSQRTGNTGELFF,TRBJ2-2,TRBV4-2,15
CASSFLRTGPFLNTEAFF,TRBJ1-1,TRBV28,18
CASSLAQGLEAFF,TRBJ1-1,TRBV7-9,13
CASSGTGGPYEQYF,TRBJ2-7,TRBV19,14
CASSVDGPGSGNTIYF,TRBJ1-3,TRBV9,16
CASRPPGGGNEQFF,TRBJ2-1,TRBV6-1,14
CSAAEQGIPTYEQYF,TRBJ2-7,TRBV20-1,15
CASSQDWYAKNIQYF,TRBJ2-4,TRBV4-3,15
CSVEDRANTEAFF,TRBJ1-1,TRBV29-1,13
CASIPLEGYYGYTF,TRBJ1-2,TRBV27,14
CASSVTALNTGELFF,TRBJ2-2,TRBV9,15
CASSLPGGETQYF,TRBJ2-5,TRBV7-2,13
CASSHFSGRTSTDTQYF,TRBJ2-3,TRBV4-1,17
CASSALQPPEQYF,TRBJ2-7,TRBV5-1,13
CASSYRDSVEQYF,TRBJ2-7,TRBV7-9,13
CASSVYSQGSYNEQFF,TRBJ2-1,TRBV9,16
CASSPSPTGIETQYF,TRBJ2-5,TRBV18,15
CASSMGQGAGDTQYF,TRBJ2-3,TRBV19,15
CASTYRRALYEQYF,TRBJ2-7,TRBV11-2,14
CASSTGDSSNTGELFF,TRBJ2-2,TRBV5-1,16
CATSDSGIEAGEQYF,TRBJ2-7,TRBV24-1,15
CSARVGTGRTQPQHF,TRBJ1-5,TRBV20-1,15
CASSQPTSGRPYEQYF,TRBJ2-7,TRBV4-1,16
CASTSTESPYEQYF,TRBJ2-7,TRBV11-2,14
CASTFTLTGDIQYF,TRBJ2-4,TRBV27,14
CAISPGAAPGNTIYF,TRBJ1-3,TRBV10-3,15
CASSLGGRPYEQYF,TRBJ2-7,TRBV13,14
CASSKRGLAGSYEQYF,TRBJ2-7,TRBV21-1,16
CASSPPSGNSGELFF,TRBJ2-2,TRBV18,15
CASSLGNYEQYF,TRBJ2-7,TRBV12-3/TRBV12-4,12
CASSLTDYEQYF,TRBJ2-7,TRBV12-3/TRBV12-4,12
CAVKPRDHSPLHF,TRBJ1-6,TRBV12-3/TRBV12-4,13
CASRAGRETQYF,TRBJ2-5,TRBV5-1,12
CASSLWAPTEAFF,TRBJ1-1,TRBV5-1,13
CASREERGSYNEQFF,TRBJ2-1,TRBV12-3/TRBV12-4,15
CASVTWDGYTF,TRBJ1-2,TRBV7-9,11
CASSDLAQSYNEQFF,TRBJ2-1,TRBV2,15
CASSLAGTGDAKLFF,TRBJ1-4,TRBV12-3/TRBV12-4,15
CASSLGPGRVEETQYF,TRBJ2-5,TRBV11-2,16
CAWSGTYNEQFF,TRBJ2-1,TRBV30,12